This T cell receptor beta chain was identified in a study of beta chain features in type 1 diabetes. Study background: Researchers looked at fewer than 110 million sorted cells across all samples.

This CDR3 has 15 amino acids. CDR1 SGDLS and CDR2 YYNGEE come from the germline V gene. V was cut by 0 bases and J by 8 bases, with 15 bases left in between. As every portion of the isolated RNA was reverse transcribed, the sequencing read expressed TCRB transcripts. The protocol was immunoSEQ multiplex PCR, while the TCRdb copy is restricted to in-frame clones and leaves out a portion. This sample has hundreds of thousands of clones, with roughly 12% found just once. The study's findings and limits: All four CD4+ subsets from Type 1 diabetes patients carried moderately but significantly shorter TCRB CDR3s. Any role of HLA type in TCRB rearrangement remained unresolved here. Cells that show high TCR expression could be over-represented by cDNA sequencing.

For this clone: Its matching antigen is unknown.

All sorted populations exceeded 95% purity. What was sequenced was naive CD4+ T cells from blood. The V and J genes are TRBV9 and TRBJ2-1; D is perhaps TRBD2 (6 bases). This receptor was taken from a man younger than 35 with type 1 diabetes. The CDR3 DNA sequence: TGTGCCAGCAGCGTAGCAGCGGGCCTTGGGGATGAGCAGTTCTTC. The encoded protein is CASSVAAGLGDEQFF.